This TCR beta chain emerged from a study of naive and memory T cell subsets. Trimming removed 0 bases at V and 0 bases at J, with 10 bases between. The length of the CDR3 is 16 residues. The germline CDR1 and CDR2 sequences are SGHKS and YYEKEE (reference sequence). By share, this clonotype ranks as medium-sized (0.01 to 0.1%). Amplification of ligated cDNA took four PCR rounds with SP2 and nested alpha and beta constant primers. TCRdb itself ran the 5' RACE reads through MiXCR, one entry per CDR3 protein. The sample gives about 32,000 distinct CDR3 sequences, 16% of which show up once; 2% to 3% is in the top ten. An oligonucleotide containing a UMI was ligated to the 3' end of TCR cDNA. Whole-blood samples were about 2.5 ml of peripheral blood from healthy adult volunteers.

J is TRBJ1-3 and V is TRBV5-5; D is possibly TRBD1 (5 bases). The clonotype originates from a female donor in good health. DNA for the CDR3: TGTGCCAGCAGCTTGGACAGGTTCATCTCTGGAAACACCATATATTTT. Translated: CASSLDRFISGNTIYF.